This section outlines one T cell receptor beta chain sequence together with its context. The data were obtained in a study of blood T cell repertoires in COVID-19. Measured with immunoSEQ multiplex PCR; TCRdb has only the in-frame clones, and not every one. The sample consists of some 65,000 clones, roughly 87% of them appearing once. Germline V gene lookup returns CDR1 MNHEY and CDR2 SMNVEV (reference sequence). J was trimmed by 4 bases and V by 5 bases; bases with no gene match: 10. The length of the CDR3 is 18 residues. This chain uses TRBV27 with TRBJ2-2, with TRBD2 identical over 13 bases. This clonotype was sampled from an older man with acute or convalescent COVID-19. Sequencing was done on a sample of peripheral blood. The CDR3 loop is CASSPPPTSGRATGELFF. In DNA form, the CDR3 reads TGTGCCAGCAGTCCCCCTCCTACTAGCGGGAGGGCCACCGGGGAGCTGTTTTTT.